The 31 T cell receptor beta chains below were found in one sample sequenced in a study of blood T cell repertoires in COVID-19. Produced via immunoSEQ multiplex PCR; TCRdb's table is partial and in-frame only. The sample comprises about 160,000 clones, roughly nine tenths of which are singletons, and around 3% rests with the top ten. Sample: peripheral blood. These receptors all stem from a man aged 55-75 years with acute or convalescent COVID-19.

The J gene is TRBJ2-5, the V gene TRBV6-6; tentative D call: TRBD2 (6 bases). The CDR3 spans 16 residues. Germline loops: CDR1 MNHNY, CDR2 SVGAGI (reference sequence). V lost 3 bases, J lost 5 bases, and 19 bases lay in between. CDR3 residues: CASSYGDSGVRETQYF. The CDR3 DNA sequence: TGTGCCAGCAGTTATGGGGACTCCGGGGTGAGGGAGACCCAGTACTTC.

The rearrangement links TRBV10-3 to TRBJ1-2, with D uncertain. This CDR3 comprises 16 residues. Germline CDR1 reads ENHRY; CDR2 reads SYGVKD. V gave up 3 bases and J gave up 8 bases, with 22 bases separating them. The chain's CDR3 is CAISDRLDISLEGYTF. The DNA of the CDR3 is TGTGCCATCAGTGACCGTTTAGACATATCCTTAGAAGGCTACACCTTC.

The chain uses TRBV2 and TRBJ1-1; D gene uncertain. This CDR3 region has 13 residues. Per germline, CDR1 SNHLY and CDR2 FYNNEI. Between the trimmed V and J ends, which lost 10 bases and 1 base, there was a span of 13 bases. The CDR3 DNA follows: TGTGCCACCGTAGAACAGCCGAACACTGAAGCTTTCTTT. This codes for CATVEQPNTEAFF.

This clone was seen a few times. The V and J genes are TRBV5-1 and TRBJ1-1; tentatively, D is TRBD1 (5 bases). Germline CDR1 is SGHRS and CDR2 is YFSETQ. With 6 bases removed from V and 4 bases from J, the gap between germline ends came to 19 bases. The length of the CDR3 is 15 residues. CDR3 residues: CASMQMGGRGTEAFF. The CDR3 DNA reads as TGCGCCAGCATGCAAATGGGGGGACGCGGCACTGAAGCTTTCTTT.

The rearrangement uses TRBV6-5 and TRBJ2-1, with 7 bases matching TRBD1. Per germline, CDR1 MNHEY and CDR2 SVGAGI. The CDR3 totals 13 residues. V shed 7 bases, J shed 9 bases, and the junction held 9 bases outside the gene matches. The CDR3 region has the DNA TGTGCCAGCAACGGAAGACAGGGATCTGAGCAGTTCTTC. It is translated as CASNGRQGSEQFF.

The chain joins TRBV15 to TRBJ1-2, with D uncertain. Trimming shortened V by 1 base and J by 1 base, and 4 bases separated the two germline ends. CDR1 and CDR2 from the germline V gene are LNHNV and YYDKDF (reference sequence). The CDR3 is 13 residues long. In DNA form, the CDR3 reads TGTGCCACCAGCAGAGTCAGTAACTATGGCTACACCTTC. Protein sequence: CATSRVSNYGYTF.

This chain joins TRBV6-5 and TRBJ1-1; 10 positions match TRBD1. The CDR3 loop spans 15 amino acids. Per the germline V gene, CDR1 is MNHEY and CDR2 is SVGAGI. V was clipped by 5 bases and J by 4 bases; unmatched bases: 7. The CDR3 loop reads CASSPGQGVFTEAFF. Written as DNA, the CDR3 is TGTGCCAGCAGTCCCGGACAGGGGGTTTTCACTGAAGCTTTCTTT.

V and J are TRBV15 and TRBJ1-5, with D tentatively TRBD1 (5 bases). The CDR3 covers 13 residues. Germline V gives CDR1 LNHNV, CDR2 YYDKDF (reference sequence). The V gene lost 7 bases and the J gene lost 3 bases, with 10 bases spanning the gap. The CDR3 sequence is CATTSGANQPQHF. The CDR3 region has the DNA TGTGCCACCACTTCTGGGGCCAATCAGCCCCAGCATTTT. The entire variable domain, with the rest obtained from reference TRBV15 and TRBJ1-5, is as follows: DAMVIQNPRYQVTQFGKPVTLSCSQTLNHNVMYWYQQKSSQAPKLLFHYYDKDFNNEADTPDNFQSRRPNTSFCFLDIRSPGLGDTAMYLCATTSGANQPQHFGDGTRLSIL.

The chain combines TRBV5-1 with TRBJ2-2; the match to TRBD2 covers 10 bases. J gave up 5 bases and V 0 bases, and 7 bases lay outside the gene matches. Germline CDR1 SGHRS, CDR2 YFSETQ. This CDR3 comprises 17 residues. The CDR3 reads CASSLALAGAGTGELFF. CDR3 DNA sequence: TGCGCCAGCAGCTTGGCTCTAGCGGGGGCTGGGACCGGGGAGCTGTTTTTT.

This chain links TRBV5-1 with TRBJ2-1; 13 bases line up with TRBD2. CDR1 SGHRS and CDR2 YFSETQ come from the germline V gene. V trimming: 4 bases; J trimming: 6 bases; junction bases outside the gene matches: 7. This CDR3 is built from 16 residues. CDR3 region: CASSVLLAGGLNEQFF. The CDR3 coding sequence is TGCGCCAGCAGCGTGTTACTAGCGGGGGGGCTCAATGAGCAGTTCTTC.

The V call is TRBV7-9, the J call TRBJ1-1; D ambiguous. The CDR3 consists of 13 residues. Germline CDR1 reads SEHNR; CDR2 reads FQNEAQ (reference sequence). V shed 0 bases and J shed 10 bases, with 12 bases lying between them. For the CDR3, the DNA is TGTGCCAGCAGCTTAGCGCGGGAGCGGGGAGCTTTCTTT. Translation: CASSLARERGAFF.

This chain connects TRBV5-1 to TRBJ2-5, with 11 bases fitting TRBD2. CDR3 length equals 15 residues. V was pared by 4 bases and J by 3 bases, with 5 bases of the junction left unmatched. Germline lookup yields CDR1 SGHRS and CDR2 YFSETQ. The CDR3: CASSNTSGGKETQYF. As DNA, the CDR3 is TGCGCCAGCAGCAACACTAGCGGGGGAAAAGAGACCCAGTACTTC.

V gene TRBV11-2 combines with J gene TRBJ2-2; 11 bases are shared with TRBD2. Per the germline V gene, CDR1 is SGHAT and CDR2 is FQNNGV. Germline trimming cut 5 bases from V and 1 base from J; bases unmatched to any gene: 9. This CDR3 contains 18 residues. CDR3 region: CASSQDRGLAVNTGELFF. The CDR3 region has the DNA TGTGCCAGCAGCCAGGACAGGGGACTAGCGGTGAACACCGGGGAGCTGTTTTTT.

The genes are TRBV2 and TRBJ1-3; no clear D gene. CDR1 and CDR2 from the germline V gene are SNHLY and FYNNEI. Trimming pared 4 bases from V and 4 bases from J, leaving 11 bases between. The CDR3 is made up of 14 amino acids. This CDR3 is CASSGSGQGNTIYF. The CDR3 nucleotides are TGTGCCAGCAGTGGAAGTGGGCAGGGAAACACCATATATTTT.

The chain employs TRBV5-1 and TRBJ1-1; maybe TRBD1 (6 bases). This CDR3 contains 16 residues. Germline V CDR1 and CDR2: SGHRS, YFSETQ. The V gene lost 0 bases and the J gene lost 0 bases, with 12 bases spanning the gap. In DNA form, the CDR3 reads TGCGCCAGCAGCTTGGACAGGGAGTATGTGAACACTGAAGCTTTCTTT. The encoded protein is CASSLDREYVNTEAFF. The whole variable domain, remainder taken from reference TRBV5-1 and TRBJ1-1, is KAGVTQTPRYLIKTRGQQVTLSCSPISGHRSVSWYQQTPGQGLQFLFEYFSETQRNKGNFPGRFSGRQFSNSRSEMNVSTLELGDSALYLCASSLDREYVNTEAFFGQGTRLTVV.

The gene calls are TRBV27 and TRBJ2-2, with 11 nucleotides matching TRBD1. Germline V gene sequence: CDR1 MNHEY, CDR2 SMNVEV (reference sequence). This CDR3 spans 17 amino acids. V shed 1 base, J shed 7 bases, and the junction held 8 bases outside the gene matches. The CDR3 DNA reads as TGTGCCAGCAGTTTATACCCGGGACAGGGGGGAATCGGGGAGCTGTTTTTT. This translates into CASSLYPGQGGIGELFF.

The chain has TRBV19 and TRBJ1-6; tentatively, D is TRBD1 (6 bases). This CDR3 is 13 amino acids long. V lost 7 bases, J lost 3 bases, and 7 bases lay in between. CDR1 and CDR2 from the germline V gene are LNHDA and SQIVND (reference sequence). This chain's CDR3 is CASKDSYNSPLHF. For the CDR3, the DNA is TGTGCCAGTAAGGACAGCTATAATTCACCCCTCCACTTT.

V and J are TRBV18 and TRBJ1-5; D not resolved. CDR3 length: 16 residues. Germline CDR1 reads KGHSH; CDR2 reads LQKENI. The V gene lost 3 bases and the J gene lost 5 bases, with 17 bases spanning the gap. CDR3 nucleotides: TGTGCCAGCTCACCGACCGGTCCCGGGATGGATCAGCCCCAGCATTTT. Protein: CASSPTGPGMDQPQHF. Combining the CDR3 with reference TRBV18 and TRBJ1-5 gives the whole variable domain NAGVMQNPRHLVRRRGQEARLRCSPMKGHSHVYWYRQLPEEGLKFMVYLQKENIIDESGMPKERFSAEFPKEGPSILRIQQVVRGDSAAYFCASSPTGPGMDQPQHFGDGTRLSIL.

The J gene is TRBJ1-2, the V gene TRBV18, with D maybe TRBD1 (6 bases). CDR1 KGHSH and CDR2 LQKENI come from the germline V gene. Deletions cut 3 bases from V and 3 bases from J, with 14 bases between. This CDR3 region has 15 residues. This CDR3 is CASSPSGASYYGYTF. The CDR3 region has the DNA TGTGCCAGCTCACCTTCAGGGGCTAGCTACTATGGCTACACCTTC.

The V call is TRBV10-2, the J call TRBJ2-7, with D possibly TRBD2 on 6 matching bases. This CDR3 comprises 13 residues. Germline V CDR1 and CDR2: WSHSY, SAAADI. Trimming removed 8 bases from V and 1 base from J, with 12 bases in between. The CDR3, as DNA: TGCGCCAGCGGACCCCGGGGGTCCTACGAGCAGTACTTC. Its protein is CASGPRGSYEQYF.

The V and J genes are TRBV5-1 and TRBJ1-4, with 9 bases that match TRBD1. There are 15 residues in the CDR3. Germline values: CDR1 SGHRS, CDR2 YFSETQ. J gave up 6 bases and V 4 bases, and 7 bases lay outside the gene matches. CDR3 loop: CASSTQTGGYEKLFF. The DNA of the CDR3 is TGCGCCAGCAGCACGCAGACAGGGGGATATGAAAAACTGTTTTTT.

V is TRBV6-5 and J is TRBJ1-6; 9 bases are shared with TRBD1. Germline values: CDR1 MNHEY, CDR2 SVGAGI. The CDR3 sequence is 14 residues long. Trimming took 6 bases from V and 8 from J; bases not matched to a gene: 5. The CDR3 bases are TGTGCCAGCAGGGGGGACAGGGCGGATTCACCCCTCCACTTT. Translation gives CASRGDRADSPLHF.

The chain couples TRBV29-1 to TRBJ2-2, with D possibly called TRBD1 or TRBD2 (5 bases each). Trimming cost V 7 bases and J 6 bases, with 12 bases left between them. Germline CDR1 reads SQVTM; CDR2 reads ANQGSEA. CDR3 length equals 12 residues. The CDR3 bases are TGCAGCGCGAGGGGTTTGTCCGGGGAGCTGTTTTTT. This encodes CSARGLSGELFF.

V gene TRBV9 combines with J gene TRBJ1-3; D is unclear. The ends were cut back, 0 bases at V and 1 base at J, with 5 bases in the middle. Germline V lookup: CDR1 SGDLS, CDR2 YYNGEE. The CDR3 runs 14 residues. The CDR3 nucleotides are TGTGCCAGCAGCGTAGATTTATCTGGAAACACCATATATTTT. It yields the protein CASSVDLSGNTIYF.

The chain employs TRBV21-1 and TRBJ2-2; the DNA was not compared with TRBD2, the D call given in the table. TRBV21-1 is shown as a pseudogene. CDR3 length equals 17 residues. The CDR3 reads CASSNADSTSNAGELFF. The CDR3 DNA reads as TGTGCCAGCAGCAACGCAGATTCGACTAGCAATGCCGGGGAGCTGTTTTTT.

This sequence joins TRBV2 and TRBJ1-5; D is perhaps TRBD1 (6 bases). V lost 3 bases and J lost 4, with 13 bases in between. The germline CDR1 and CDR2 sequences are SNHLY and FYNNEI. The CDR3 totals 15 residues. The CDR3 DNA is TGTGCCAGCAGTGAGGCAGGGGTGAGAAATCAGCCCCAGCATTTT. Its translation: CASSEAGVRNQPQHF.

The chain carries TRBV6-5 and TRBJ2-7; tentatively, D is TRBD2 (5 bases). Looked up from germline, CDR1 is MNHEY and CDR2 is SVGAGI. Trimming shortened V by 5 bases and J by 3 bases, and 17 bases separated the two germline ends. This CDR3 region has 15 residues. CDR3 protein: CASSSSRGGSYEQYF. The CDR3 DNA sequence: TGTGCCAGCAGTAGCTCTCGGGGTGGGAGCTACGAGCAGTACTTC.

CDR3 nucleotide sequence: TGTGCCAGCAGCGTTTTATATAATTCACCCCTCCACTTT. Protein sequence: CASSVLYNSPLHF. The V call is TRBV9, the J call TRBJ1-6; D unresolved. Germline CDR1 and CDR2: SGDLS and YYNGEE. Deletions cut 2 bases from V and 4 bases from J, with 4 bases between. The CDR3 consists of 13 residues.

The chain couples TRBV3-1 (or the pseudogene TRBV3-2) to TRBJ1-2; 7 nucleotides match TRBD1. CDR1 LGHDT and CDR2 YNNKEL come from the germline V gene (reference sequence). The J segment lost 2 bases and the V segment lost 1 base, leaving 10 bases of the junction unmatched. This CDR3 spans 17 amino acids. This CDR3 is CASSQAPPGQTNYGYTF. DNA of the CDR3: TGTGCCAGCAGCCAAGCCCCTCCGGGACAGACAAACTATGGCTACACCTTC.

The sample holds a few counts of this clone. The chain employs TRBV7-8 and TRBJ1-6; TRBD1 agrees at 8 bases. CDR3 length: 16 amino acids. Germline V gives CDR1 SGHVS, CDR2 FQNEAQ. Germline trimming cut 5 bases from V and 6 bases from J; bases unmatched to any gene: 9. The CDR3 sequence is CASSPRLQGGNSPLHF. CDR3 coding DNA: TGTGCCAGCAGCCCCCGTTTACAGGGGGGTAATTCACCCCTCCACTTT.

The chain employs TRBV5-1 and TRBJ2-7; no clear D. Trimming left V 4 bases short and J 5 bases short, with 10 bases between. There are 12 residues in the CDR3. The V gene's germline CDR1 is SGHRS and CDR2 YFSETQ. This CDR3 is CASSPGVDEQYF. The CDR3 region has the DNA TGCGCCAGCAGCCCCGGAGTGGACGAGCAGTACTTC.